This T cell receptor (beta chain) was documented in a study of blood T cell repertoires in COVID-19. Study as a whole: Sites in the United States, Italy and Spain provided acute and convalescent COVID-19 samples. PBMCs, B-cell-depleted T cells, or T cells provided the cDNA or gDNA that made up the material.

Those enrolled, adults aged 18 to 89 years, came from some 25 US areas. CDR1 is SNHLY and CDR2 is FYNNEI in the germline V gene. Trimming took 7 bases from V and 6 from J, leaving 10 bases between them. CDR3 length: 13 residues. Methods used by the authors: The authors estimated nucleated cell counts from reference gene primer amplification. Clones were sequenced by immunoSEQ multiplex PCR, and TCRdb holds only the in-frame ones, with some missing. That table supplies the V and J calls and clone size; D and trimming were determined from the DNA. The table shows tens of thousands of clones, with 80% to 90% occurring only once.

Sequencing was carried out using PBMCs or T cells enriched from blood (not recorded which). This sequence originates from a woman in her 50s with acute COVID-19. The chain has TRBV2 and TRBJ1-6; a possible D gene is TRBD1 (5 bases). CDR3: CASNDDSNSPLHF. DNA of the CDR3: TGTGCCAGCAATGACGACAGTAATTCACCCCTCCACTTT.